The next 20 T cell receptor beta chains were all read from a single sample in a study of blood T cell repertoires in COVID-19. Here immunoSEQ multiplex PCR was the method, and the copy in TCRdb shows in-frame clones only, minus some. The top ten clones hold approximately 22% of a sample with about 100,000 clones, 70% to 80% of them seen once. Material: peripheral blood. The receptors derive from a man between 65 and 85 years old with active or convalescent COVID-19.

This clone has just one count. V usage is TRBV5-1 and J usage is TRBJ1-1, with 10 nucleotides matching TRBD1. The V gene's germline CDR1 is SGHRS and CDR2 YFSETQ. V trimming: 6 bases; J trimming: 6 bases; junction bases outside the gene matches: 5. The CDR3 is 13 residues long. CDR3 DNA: TGCGCCAGCACCCCCGACAGGGGGCCTGAAGCTTTCTTT. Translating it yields CASTPDRGPEAFF.

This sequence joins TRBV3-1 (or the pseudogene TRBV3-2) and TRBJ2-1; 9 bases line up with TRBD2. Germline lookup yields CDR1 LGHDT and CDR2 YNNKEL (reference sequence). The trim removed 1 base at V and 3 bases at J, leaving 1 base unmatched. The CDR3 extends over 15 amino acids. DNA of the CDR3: TGTGCCAGCAGCCAAGGGACTAGCGACTACAATGAGCAGTTCTTC. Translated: CASSQGTSDYNEQFF.

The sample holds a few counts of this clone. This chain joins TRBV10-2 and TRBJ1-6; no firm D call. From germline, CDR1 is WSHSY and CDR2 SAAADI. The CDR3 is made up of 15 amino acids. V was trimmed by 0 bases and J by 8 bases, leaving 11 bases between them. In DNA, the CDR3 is TGCGCCAGCAGTGAGTCATCGCCTGACTATTCACCCCTCCACTTT. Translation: CASSESSPDYSPLHF.

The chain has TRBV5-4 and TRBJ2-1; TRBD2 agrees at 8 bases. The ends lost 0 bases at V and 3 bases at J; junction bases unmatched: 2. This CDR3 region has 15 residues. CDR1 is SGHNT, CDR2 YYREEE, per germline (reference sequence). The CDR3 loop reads CASSLERGSYNEQFF. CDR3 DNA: TGTGCCAGCAGCTTGGAGCGGGGGAGCTACAATGAGCAGTTCTTC.

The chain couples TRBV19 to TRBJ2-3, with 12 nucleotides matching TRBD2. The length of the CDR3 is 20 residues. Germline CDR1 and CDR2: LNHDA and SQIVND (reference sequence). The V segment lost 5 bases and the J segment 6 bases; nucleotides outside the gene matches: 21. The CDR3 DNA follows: TGTGCCAGTAGTCCCCAGGGGGCACTAGCGGGGGGTGGATATTTCGATACGCAGTATTTT. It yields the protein CASSPQGALAGGGYFDTQYF. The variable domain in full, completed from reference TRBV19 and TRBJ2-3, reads DGGITQSPKYLFRKEGQNVTLSCEQNLNHDAMYWYRQDPGQGLRLIYYSQIVNDFQKGDIAEGYSVSREKKESFPLTVTSAQKNPTAFYLCASSPQGALAGGGYFDTQYFGPGTRLTVL.

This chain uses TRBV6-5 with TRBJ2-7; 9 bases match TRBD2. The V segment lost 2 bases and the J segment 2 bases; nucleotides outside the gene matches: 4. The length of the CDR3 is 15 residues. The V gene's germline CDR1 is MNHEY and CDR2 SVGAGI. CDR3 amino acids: CASSYTSGSPYEQYF. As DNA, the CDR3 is TGTGCCAGCAGTTACACTAGCGGGTCCCCCTACGAGCAGTACTTC.

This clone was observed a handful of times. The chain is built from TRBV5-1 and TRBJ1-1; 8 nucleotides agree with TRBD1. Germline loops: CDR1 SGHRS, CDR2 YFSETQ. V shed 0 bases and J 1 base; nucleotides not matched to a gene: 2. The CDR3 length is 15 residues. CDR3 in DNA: TGCGCCAGCAGCTTGGCCGGGACAGGGAACACTGAAGCTTTCTTT. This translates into CASSLAGTGNTEAFF.

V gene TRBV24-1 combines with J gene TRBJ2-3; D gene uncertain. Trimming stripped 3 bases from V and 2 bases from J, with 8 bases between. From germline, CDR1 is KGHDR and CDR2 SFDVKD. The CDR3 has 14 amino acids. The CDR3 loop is CATSDDGPTDTQYF. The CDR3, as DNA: TGTGCCACCAGTGATGATGGGCCCACAGATACGCAGTATTTT.

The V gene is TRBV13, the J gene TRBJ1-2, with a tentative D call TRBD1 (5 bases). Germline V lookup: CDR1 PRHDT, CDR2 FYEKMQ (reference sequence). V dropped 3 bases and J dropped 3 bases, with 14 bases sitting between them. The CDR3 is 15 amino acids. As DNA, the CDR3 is TGTGCCAGCAGCTTGGGGTCGGGACTGCACTATGGCTACACCTTC. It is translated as CASSLGSGLHYGYTF.

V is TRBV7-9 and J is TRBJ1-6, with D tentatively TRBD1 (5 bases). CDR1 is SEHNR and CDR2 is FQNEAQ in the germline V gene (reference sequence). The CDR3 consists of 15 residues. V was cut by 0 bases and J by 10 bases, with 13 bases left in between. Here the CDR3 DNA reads TGTGCCAGCAGCTTAGCAGGCAGGGAGGGGTCACCCCTCCACTTT. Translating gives CASSLAGREGSPLHF.

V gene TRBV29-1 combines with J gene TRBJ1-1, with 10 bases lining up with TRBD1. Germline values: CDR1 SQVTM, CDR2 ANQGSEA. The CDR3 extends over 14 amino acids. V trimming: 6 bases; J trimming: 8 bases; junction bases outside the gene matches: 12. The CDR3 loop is CSVIRQGAIMEAFF. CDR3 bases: TGCAGCGTGATTCGACAGGGGGCGATTATGGAAGCTTTCTTT.

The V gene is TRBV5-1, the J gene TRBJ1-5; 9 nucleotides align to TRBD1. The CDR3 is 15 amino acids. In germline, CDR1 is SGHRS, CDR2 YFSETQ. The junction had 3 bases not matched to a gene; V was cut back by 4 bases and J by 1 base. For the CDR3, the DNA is TGCGCCAGCAGCCCCGGGACAGGGAGCAATCAGCCCCAGCATTTT. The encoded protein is CASSPGTGSNQPQHF.

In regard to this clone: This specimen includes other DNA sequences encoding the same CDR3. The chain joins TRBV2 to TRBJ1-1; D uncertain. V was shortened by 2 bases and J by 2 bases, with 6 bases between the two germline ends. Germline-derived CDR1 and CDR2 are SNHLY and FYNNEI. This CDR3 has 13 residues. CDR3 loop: CASSERENTEAFF. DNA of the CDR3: TGTGCCAGCAGTGAACGGGAAAACACTGAAGCTTTCTTT.

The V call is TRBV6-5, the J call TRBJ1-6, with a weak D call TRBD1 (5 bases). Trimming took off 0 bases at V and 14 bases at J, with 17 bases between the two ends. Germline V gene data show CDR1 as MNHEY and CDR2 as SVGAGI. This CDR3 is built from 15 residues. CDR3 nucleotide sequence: TGTGCCAGCAGTTACTCTAGGACACGCGTCGAAGCCCTCCACTTT. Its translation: CASSYSRTRVEALHF.

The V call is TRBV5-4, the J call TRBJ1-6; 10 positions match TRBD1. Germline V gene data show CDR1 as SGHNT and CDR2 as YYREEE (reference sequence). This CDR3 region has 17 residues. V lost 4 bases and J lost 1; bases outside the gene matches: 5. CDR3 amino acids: CASSLGQGGSYNSPLHF. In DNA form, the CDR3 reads TGTGCCAGCAGCCTCGGACAGGGGGGATCCTATAATTCACCCCTCCACTTT.

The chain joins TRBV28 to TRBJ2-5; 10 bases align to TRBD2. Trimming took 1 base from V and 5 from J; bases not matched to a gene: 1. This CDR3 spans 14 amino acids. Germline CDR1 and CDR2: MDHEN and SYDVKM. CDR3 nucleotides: TGTGCCAGCAGTTTATATAGCGGGAGGGAGACCCAGTACTTC. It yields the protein CASSLYSGRETQYF.

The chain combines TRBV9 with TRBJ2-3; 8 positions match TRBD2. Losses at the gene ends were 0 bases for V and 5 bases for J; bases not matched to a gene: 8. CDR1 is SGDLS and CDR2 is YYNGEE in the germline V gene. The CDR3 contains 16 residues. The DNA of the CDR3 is TGTGCCAGCAGCGTAGATATACGGGGGGGCCGAGATACGCAGTATTTT. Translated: CASSVDIRGGRDTQYF.

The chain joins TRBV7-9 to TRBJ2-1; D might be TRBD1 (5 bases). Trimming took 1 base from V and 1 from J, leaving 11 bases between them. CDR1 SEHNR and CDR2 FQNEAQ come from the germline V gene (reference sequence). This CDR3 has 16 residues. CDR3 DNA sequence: TGTGCCAGCAGCTTAGGGCAGGGAAGGTCCTACAATGAGCAGTTCTTC. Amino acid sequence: CASSLGQGRSYNEQFF.

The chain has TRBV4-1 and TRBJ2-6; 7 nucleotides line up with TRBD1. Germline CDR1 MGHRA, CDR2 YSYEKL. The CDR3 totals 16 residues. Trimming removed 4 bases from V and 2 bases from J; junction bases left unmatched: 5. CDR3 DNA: TGCGCCAGCAGCCCCCTGACAGGGACTGGGGCCAACGTCCTGACTTTC. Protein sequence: CASSPLTGTGANVLTF.

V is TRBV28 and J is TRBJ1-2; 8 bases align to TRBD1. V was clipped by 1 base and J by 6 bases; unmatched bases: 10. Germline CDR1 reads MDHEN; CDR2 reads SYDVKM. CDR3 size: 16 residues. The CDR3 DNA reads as TGTGCCAGCAGTTTATACCCAACCGGCAGGGGGCATGGCTACACCTTC. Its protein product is CASSLYPTGRGHGYTF.